This TCR beta chain came from a study of T cell changes during pregnancy in multiple sclerosis. This clone came up a few times. The CDR3 loop spans 14 amino acids. V dropped 10 bases and J dropped 2 bases, with 17 bases sitting between them. Per the germline V gene, CDR1 is MNHEY and CDR2 is SMNVEV (reference sequence). Some clones are missing from TCRdb's copy, which holds only in-frame ones; the method was immunoSEQ multiplex PCR. The sample lists approximately 60,000 clones; around 92% were seen once. This sequence joins TRBV27 and TRBJ2-5; D is possibly TRBD2 (5 bases). This TCR was recovered from a female donor in good health, enrolled as a control in a pregnancy study. The starting material was peripheral blood, obtained in the second trimester of pregnancy. CDR3 sequence (DNA): TGTGCCACTACCGGGGAGCCGGAGCAAGAGACCCAGTACTTC. Amino acid sequence: CATTGEPEQETQYF.